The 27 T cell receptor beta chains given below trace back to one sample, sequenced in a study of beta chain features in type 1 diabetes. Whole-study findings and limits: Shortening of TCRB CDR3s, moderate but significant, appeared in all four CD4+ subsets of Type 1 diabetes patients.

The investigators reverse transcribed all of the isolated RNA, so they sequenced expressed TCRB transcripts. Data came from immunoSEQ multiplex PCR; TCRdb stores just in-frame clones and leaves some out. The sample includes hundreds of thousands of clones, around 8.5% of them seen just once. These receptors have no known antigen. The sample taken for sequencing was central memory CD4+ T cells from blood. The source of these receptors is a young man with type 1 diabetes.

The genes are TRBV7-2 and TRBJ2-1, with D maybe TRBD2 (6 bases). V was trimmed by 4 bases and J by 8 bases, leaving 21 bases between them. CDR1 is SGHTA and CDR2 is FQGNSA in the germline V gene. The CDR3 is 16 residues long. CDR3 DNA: TGTGCCAGCAGCTCCACCCGGAGGGCTGAGGTCGATGAGCAGTTCTTC. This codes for CASSSTRRAEVDEQFF.

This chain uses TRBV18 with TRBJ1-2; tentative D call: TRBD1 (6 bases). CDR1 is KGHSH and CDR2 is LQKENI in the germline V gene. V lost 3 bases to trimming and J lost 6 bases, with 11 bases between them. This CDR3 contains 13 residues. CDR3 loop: CASSPAQGDGYTF. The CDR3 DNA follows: TGTGCCAGCTCACCGGCACAGGGCGATGGCTACACCTTC.

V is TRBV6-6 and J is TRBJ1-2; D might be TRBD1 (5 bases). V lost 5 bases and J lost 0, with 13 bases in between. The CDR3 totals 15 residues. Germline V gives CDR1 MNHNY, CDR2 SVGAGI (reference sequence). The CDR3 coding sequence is TGTGCCAGCAGTGCGCCCGGGACGGCTAACTATGGCTACACCTTC. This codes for CASSAPGTANYGYTF.

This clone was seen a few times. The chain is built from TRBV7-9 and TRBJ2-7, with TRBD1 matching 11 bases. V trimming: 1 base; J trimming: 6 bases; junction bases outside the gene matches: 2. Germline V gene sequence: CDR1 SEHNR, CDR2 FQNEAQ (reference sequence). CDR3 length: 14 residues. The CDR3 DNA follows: TGTGCCAGCAGCTTAGGGACAGGGGGCCTCGAGCAGTACTTC. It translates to CASSLGTGGLEQYF. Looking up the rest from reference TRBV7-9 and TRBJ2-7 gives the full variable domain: DTGVSQNPRHKITKRGQNVTFRCDPISEHNRLYWYRQTLGQGPEFLTYFQNEAQLEKSRLLSDRFSAERPKGSFSTLEIQRTEQGDSAMYLCASSLGTGGLEQYFGPGTRLTVT.

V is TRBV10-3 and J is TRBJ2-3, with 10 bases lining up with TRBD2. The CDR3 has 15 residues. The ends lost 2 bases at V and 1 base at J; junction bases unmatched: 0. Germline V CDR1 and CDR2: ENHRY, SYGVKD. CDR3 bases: TGTGCCATCAGTGAGGGGACTAGCGGCACAGATACGCAGTATTTT. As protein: CAISEGTSGTDTQYF.

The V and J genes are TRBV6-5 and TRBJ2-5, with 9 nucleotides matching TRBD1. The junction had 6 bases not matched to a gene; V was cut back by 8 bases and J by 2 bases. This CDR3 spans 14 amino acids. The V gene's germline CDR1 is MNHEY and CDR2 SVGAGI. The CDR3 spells CASSRDRAQETQYF. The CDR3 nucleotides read TGTGCCAGCTCTCGGGACAGGGCTCAAGAGACCCAGTACTTC.

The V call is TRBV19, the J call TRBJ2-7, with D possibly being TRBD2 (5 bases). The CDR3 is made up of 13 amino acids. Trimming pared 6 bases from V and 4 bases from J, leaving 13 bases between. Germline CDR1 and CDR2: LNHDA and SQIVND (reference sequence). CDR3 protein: CASSLGPGYEQYF. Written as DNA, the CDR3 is TGTGCCAGTAGCCTAGGACCGGGATACGAGCAGTACTTC.

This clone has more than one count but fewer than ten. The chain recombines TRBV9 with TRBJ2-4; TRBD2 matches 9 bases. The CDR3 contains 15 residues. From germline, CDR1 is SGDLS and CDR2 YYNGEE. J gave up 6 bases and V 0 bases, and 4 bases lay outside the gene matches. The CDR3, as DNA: TGTGCCAGCAGCGTAGCTAGCGGGGAGGGAAACATTCAGTACTTC. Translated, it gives CASSVASGEGNIQYF.

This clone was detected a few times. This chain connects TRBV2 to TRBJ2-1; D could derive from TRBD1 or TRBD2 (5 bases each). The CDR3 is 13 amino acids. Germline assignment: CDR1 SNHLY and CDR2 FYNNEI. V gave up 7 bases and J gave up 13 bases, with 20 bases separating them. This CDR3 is CASMPLGTQSQFF. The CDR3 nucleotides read TGTGCCAGCATGCCCCTCGGGACGCAATCTCAGTTCTTC.

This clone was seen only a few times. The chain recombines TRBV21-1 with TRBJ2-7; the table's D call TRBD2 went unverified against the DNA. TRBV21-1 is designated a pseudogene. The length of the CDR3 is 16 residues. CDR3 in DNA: TGTGCCAGCACTATAACCCTAGCGGGGTGCTCCTACGAGCAGTACTTC. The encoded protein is CASTITLAGCSYEQYF.

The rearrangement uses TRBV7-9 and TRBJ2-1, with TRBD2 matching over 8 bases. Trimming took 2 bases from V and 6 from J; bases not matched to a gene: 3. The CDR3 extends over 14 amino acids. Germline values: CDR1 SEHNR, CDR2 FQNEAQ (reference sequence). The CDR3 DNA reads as TGTGCCAGCAGCTTAAATAGCGGGGTCAATGAGCAGTTCTTC. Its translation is CASSLNSGVNEQFF.

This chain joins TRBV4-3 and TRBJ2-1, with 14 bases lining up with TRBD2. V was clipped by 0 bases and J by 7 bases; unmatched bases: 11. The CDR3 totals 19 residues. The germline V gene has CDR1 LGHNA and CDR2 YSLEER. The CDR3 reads CASSQETLGTSGGRNEQFF. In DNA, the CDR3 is TGCGCCAGCAGCCAAGAGACTCTCGGGACTAGCGGGGGAAGGAATGAGCAGTTCTTC.

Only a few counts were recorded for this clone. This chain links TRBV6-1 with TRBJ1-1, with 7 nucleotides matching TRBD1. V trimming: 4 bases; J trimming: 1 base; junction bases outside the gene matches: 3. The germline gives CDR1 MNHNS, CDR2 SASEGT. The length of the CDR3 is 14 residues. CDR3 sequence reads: CASSGRTGNTEAFF. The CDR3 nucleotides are TGTGCCAGCAGTGGAAGGACAGGGAACACTGAAGCTTTCTTT.

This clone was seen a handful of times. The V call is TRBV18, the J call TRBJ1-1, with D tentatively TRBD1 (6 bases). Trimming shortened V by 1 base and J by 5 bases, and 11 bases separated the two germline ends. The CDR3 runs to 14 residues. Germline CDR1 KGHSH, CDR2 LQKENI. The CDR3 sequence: CASSPREGGTEAFF. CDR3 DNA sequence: TGTGCCAGCTCACCACGGGAAGGGGGGACTGAAGCTTTCTTT.

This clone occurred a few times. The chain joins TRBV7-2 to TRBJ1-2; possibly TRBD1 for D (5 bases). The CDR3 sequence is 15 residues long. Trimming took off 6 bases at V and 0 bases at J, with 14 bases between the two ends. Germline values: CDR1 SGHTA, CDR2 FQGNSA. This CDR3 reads CASRPGGGTNYGYTF. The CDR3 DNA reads TGTGCCAGCAGACCCGGGGGAGGGACTAACTATGGCTACACCTTC.

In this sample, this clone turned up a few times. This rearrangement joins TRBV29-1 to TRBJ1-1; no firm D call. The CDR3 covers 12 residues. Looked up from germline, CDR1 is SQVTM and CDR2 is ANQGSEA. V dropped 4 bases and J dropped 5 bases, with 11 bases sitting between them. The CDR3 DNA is TGCAGCGTTGTAGGTTTTGAGACTGAAGCTTTCTTT. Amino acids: CSVVGFETEAFF. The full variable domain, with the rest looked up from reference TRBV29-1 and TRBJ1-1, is SAVISQKPSRDICQRGTSLTIQCQVDSQVTMMFWYRQQPGQSLTLIATANQGSEATYESGFVIDKFPISRPNLTFSTLTVSNMSPEDSSIYLCSVVGFETEAFFGQGTRLTVV.

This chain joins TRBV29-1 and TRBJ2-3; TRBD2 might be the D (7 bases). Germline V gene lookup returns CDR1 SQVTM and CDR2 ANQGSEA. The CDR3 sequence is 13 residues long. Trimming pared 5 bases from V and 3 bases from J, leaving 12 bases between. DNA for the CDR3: TGCAGCGTTAGGGGGGGGCAGACAGATACGCAGTATTTT. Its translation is CSVRGGQTDTQYF.

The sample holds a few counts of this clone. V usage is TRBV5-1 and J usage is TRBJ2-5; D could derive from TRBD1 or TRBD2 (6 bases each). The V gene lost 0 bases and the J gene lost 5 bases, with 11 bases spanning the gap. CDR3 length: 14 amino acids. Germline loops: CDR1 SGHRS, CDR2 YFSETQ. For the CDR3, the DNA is TGCGCCAGCAGCTTGGTACGGGGGCCGGAGACCCAGTACTTC. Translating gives CASSLVRGPETQYF.

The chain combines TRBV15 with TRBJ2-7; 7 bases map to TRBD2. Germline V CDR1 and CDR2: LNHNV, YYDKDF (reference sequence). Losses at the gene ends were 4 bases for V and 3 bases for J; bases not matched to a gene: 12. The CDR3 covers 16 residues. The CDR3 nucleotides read TGTGCCACCAGCAAATGGGGGGGAACAGACATCTACGAGCAGTACTTC. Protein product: CATSKWGGTDIYEQYF.

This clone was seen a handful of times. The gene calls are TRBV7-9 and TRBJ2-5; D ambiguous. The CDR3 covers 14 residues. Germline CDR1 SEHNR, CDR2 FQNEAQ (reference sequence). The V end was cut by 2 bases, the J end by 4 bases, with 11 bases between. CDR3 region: CASSLPPQLETQYF. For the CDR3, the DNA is TGTGCCAGCAGCTTACCCCCACAGCTAGAGACCCAGTACTTC.

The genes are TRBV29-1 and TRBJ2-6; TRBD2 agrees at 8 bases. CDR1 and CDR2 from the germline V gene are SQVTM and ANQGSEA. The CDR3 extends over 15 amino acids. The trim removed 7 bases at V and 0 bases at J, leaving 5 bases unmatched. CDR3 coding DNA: TGCAGCGCCGGGGGGGCGGTCTCTGGGGCCAACGTCCTGACTTTC. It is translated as CSAGGAVSGANVLTF.

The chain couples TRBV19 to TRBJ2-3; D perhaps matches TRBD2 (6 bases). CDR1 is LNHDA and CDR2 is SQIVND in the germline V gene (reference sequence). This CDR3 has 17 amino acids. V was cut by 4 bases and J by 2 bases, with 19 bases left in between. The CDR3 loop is CASSTGTFPSTTDTQYF. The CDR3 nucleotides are TGTGCCAGTAGTACCGGGACTTTCCCATCAACCACAGATACGCAGTATTTT.

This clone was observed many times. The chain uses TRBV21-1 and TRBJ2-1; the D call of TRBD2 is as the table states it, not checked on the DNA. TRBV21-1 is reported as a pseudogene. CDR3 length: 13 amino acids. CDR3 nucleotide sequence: TGTGCCAGAGGGACTCCCCCGATGGGTGAGCAGTTCTTC. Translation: CARGTPPMGEQFF.

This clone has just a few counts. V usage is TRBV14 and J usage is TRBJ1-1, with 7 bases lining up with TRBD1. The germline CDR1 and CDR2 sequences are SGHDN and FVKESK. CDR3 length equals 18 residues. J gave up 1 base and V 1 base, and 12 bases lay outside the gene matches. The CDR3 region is CASSQGGGGVSWNTEAFF. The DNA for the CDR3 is TGTGCCAGCAGCCAAGGTGGAGGGGGCGTCAGTTGGAACACTGAAGCTTTCTTT.

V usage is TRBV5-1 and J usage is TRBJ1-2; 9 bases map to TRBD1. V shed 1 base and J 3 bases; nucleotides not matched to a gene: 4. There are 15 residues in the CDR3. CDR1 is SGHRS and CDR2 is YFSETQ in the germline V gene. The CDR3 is CASSLRTGDYYGYTF. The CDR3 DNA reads TGCGCCAGCAGCTTGAGGACAGGGGACTACTATGGCTACACCTTC.

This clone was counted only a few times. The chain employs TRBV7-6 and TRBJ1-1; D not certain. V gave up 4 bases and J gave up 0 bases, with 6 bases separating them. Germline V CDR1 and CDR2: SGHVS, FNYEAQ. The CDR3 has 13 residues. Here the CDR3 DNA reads TGTGCCAGCAGCTGGAAGATGAACACTGAAGCTTTCTTT. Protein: CASSWKMNTEAFF.

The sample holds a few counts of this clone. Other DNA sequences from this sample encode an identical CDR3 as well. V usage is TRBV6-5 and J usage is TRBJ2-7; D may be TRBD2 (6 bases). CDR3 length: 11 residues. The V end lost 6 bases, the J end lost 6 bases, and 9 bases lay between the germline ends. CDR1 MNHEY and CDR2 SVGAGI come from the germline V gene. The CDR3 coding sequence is TGTGCCAGCAGCCTCGGGGGCGAGCAGTACTTC. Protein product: CASSLGGEQYF.